The 13 T cell receptor beta chains below come from one sample, sequenced in a study of technical replicates of blood from several donors. This table comes from immunoSEQ multiplex PCR, and its TCRdb copy is limited to in-frame clones, with some not included. The table shows some 81,000 clones, with 75% to 95% occurring only once. The sequencing sample was made of T cells isolated from PBMCs. Receptors were obtained from a human donor in good health.

This rearrangement joins TRBV13 to TRBJ2-5; no clear D. Germline CDR1 reads PRHDT; CDR2 reads FYEKMQ (reference sequence). The CDR3 spans 12 residues. Trimming cost V 5 bases and J 1 base, with 5 bases left between them. CDR3 DNA sequence: TGTGCCAGCAGCCCCCGCCAAGAGACCCAGTACTTC. The encoded protein is CASSPRQETQYF.

This rearrangement joins TRBV28 to TRBJ2-7; 10 nucleotides align to TRBD1. This CDR3 is 17 amino acids long. The J segment lost 1 base and the V segment lost 3 bases, leaving 9 bases of the junction unmatched. Germline V gene data show CDR1 as MDHEN and CDR2 as SYDVKM. The CDR3 region is CASSFEWTGGNSYEQYF. In nucleotides, the CDR3 is TGTGCCAGCAGTTTTGAGTGGACAGGGGGGAATTCCTACGAGCAGTACTTC.

The J gene is TRBJ1-6, the V gene TRBV6-1; D gene ambiguous. The CDR3 loop spans 13 amino acids. Germline-derived CDR1 and CDR2 are MNHNS and SASEGT. The V gene lost 8 bases and the J gene lost 10 bases, with 15 bases spanning the gap. The CDR3 nucleotides read TGTGCCAGCCTGGGAGTACGTGGGTCACCCCTCCACTTT. This encodes CASLGVRGSPLHF.

The CDR3 loop reads CASSVEGEWETQYF. CDR3 nucleotides: TGTGCCAGCAGCGTAGAGGGGGAGTGGGAGACCCAGTACTTC. The chain uses TRBV9 and TRBJ2-5, with D possibly being TRBD1 (6 bases). This CDR3 has 14 amino acids. CDR1 is SGDLS, CDR2 YYNGEE, per germline. V lost 0 bases to trimming and J lost 5 bases, with 11 bases between them.

CDR3 bases: TGTGCCAGCAGCTTAGGGGGGGGACAGGGGGCTTATGGCTACACCTTC. Residues: CASSLGGGQGAYGYTF. This chain joins TRBV7-8 and TRBJ1-2, with 12 bases lining up with TRBD1. CDR1 is SGHVS, CDR2 FQNEAQ, per germline. Trimming removed 1 base from V and 5 bases from J; junction bases left unmatched: 5. The CDR3 consists of 16 residues.

V usage is TRBV15 and J usage is TRBJ2-7; 7 nucleotides align to TRBD1. The CDR3 is 15 residues long. The germline V gene encodes CDR1 LNHNV and CDR2 YYDKDF (reference sequence). V trimming: 0 bases; J trimming: 3 bases; junction bases outside the gene matches: 5. The CDR3 loop reads CATSRDPGGHYEQYF. Written as DNA, the CDR3 is TGTGCCACCAGCAGAGACCCAGGGGGTCACTACGAGCAGTACTTC.

This chain links TRBV7-9 with TRBJ2-2, with TRBD1 as a possible D gene (5 bases). CDR3 length equals 17 residues. The V end was cut by 1 base, the J end by 5 bases, with 17 bases between. The germline CDR1 and CDR2 sequences are SEHNR and FQNEAQ (reference sequence). The CDR3 coding sequence is TGTGCCAGCAGCTTAGGGGCCCCGACAGCTCGGACCGGGGAGCTGTTTTTT. Its protein is CASSLGAPTARTGELFF.

The chain is built from TRBV6-1 and TRBJ1-5, with 7 bases aligning to TRBD1. CDR3 length equals 14 residues. Germline V gene data show CDR1 as MNHNS and CDR2 as SASEGT. V was pared by 6 bases and J by 6 bases, with 8 bases of the junction left unmatched. CDR3 sequence: CASSSDRVTQPQHF. The CDR3 DNA reads as TGTGCCAGCAGCTCAGACAGGGTCACTCAGCCCCAGCATTTT.

The gene calls are TRBV15 and TRBJ1-1, with D perhaps TRBD1 (6 bases). This CDR3 is built from 13 residues. Trimming cost V 0 bases and J 6 bases, with 8 bases left between them. Germline V gives CDR1 LNHNV, CDR2 YYDKDF (reference sequence). In nucleotides, the CDR3 is TGTGCCACCAGCAGAGAACAGGGTCCTGAAGCTTTCTTT. The encoded protein is CATSREQGPEAFF.

The chain uses TRBV7-5 and TRBJ2-7; no DNA check was done on the table's D call, TRBD2. TRBV7-5 is marked as a pseudogene. The CDR3 length is 14 residues. CDR3 bases: TGTGTCAGAAGCTTAAGCGGGGCTCCCTACGAGCAGTACTTC. Translation: CVRSLSGAPYEQYF.

The V and J genes are TRBV4-1 and TRBJ2-7; 7 bases fit TRBD1. The ends lost 1 base at V and 3 bases at J; junction bases unmatched: 15. The CDR3 is 18 residues long. Germline V CDR1 and CDR2: MGHRA, YSYEKL. The CDR3: CASSQAAPTGAIVYEQYF. In nucleotides, the CDR3 is TGCGCCAGCAGCCAAGCGGCCCCCACAGGGGCGATTGTCTACGAGCAGTACTTC.

V usage is TRBV5-4 and J usage is TRBJ2-1; 8 bases map to TRBD1. V shed 3 bases and J 4 bases; nucleotides not matched to a gene: 9. Germline assignment: CDR1 SGHNT and CDR2 YYREEE (reference sequence). The CDR3 is made up of 16 amino acids. CDR3 residues: CASSSGGDRIYNEQFF. In DNA form, the CDR3 reads TGTGCCAGCAGCTCCGGAGGGGACAGGATTTACAATGAGCAGTTCTTC.

CDR3: CASSPQGAYEQYF. The CDR3 nucleotides are TGTGCCAGCTCACCTCAGGGGGCCTACGAGCAGTACTTC. The chain uses TRBV18 and TRBJ2-7; 7 bases agree with TRBD1. CDR3 length: 13 amino acids. The germline CDR1 and CDR2 sequences are KGHSH and LQKENI. The ends lost 3 bases at V and 2 bases at J; junction bases unmatched: 1.